This TCR beta chain is from a study of blood T cell repertoires in COVID-19. About the research overall: Sites across the United States, Italy and Spain contributed samples from acute and convalescent COVID-19. PBMCs, B-cell-depleted T cells, or T cells provided the cDNA or gDNA that made up the material.

In the original processing: Reference gene primers were amplified, and this amplification served to estimate nucleated cell counts. Using immunoSEQ multiplex PCR, the repertoire was profiled, and TCRdb retains in-frame clones only, with some absent. V, J and clone size are taken as reported in that table, and D and trimming were inferred from the DNA itself. Of some 200,000 clones listed, over 75% are singletons. Losses at the gene ends were 4 bases for V and 4 bases for J; bases not matched to a gene: 1. The CDR3 loop spans 14 amino acids. CDR1 and CDR2 (germline): SGHTA, FQGNSA. This clonotype was obtained from a man aged 35 to 55 with active or convalescent COVID-19. Sequencing was performed on peripheral blood. The V and J genes are TRBV7-2 and TRBJ2-5, with 12 bases identical to TRBD2. The CDR3 reads CASSSTSGGETQYF. Here the CDR3 DNA reads TGTGCCAGCAGCTCGACTAGCGGGGGAGAGACCCAGTACTTC.